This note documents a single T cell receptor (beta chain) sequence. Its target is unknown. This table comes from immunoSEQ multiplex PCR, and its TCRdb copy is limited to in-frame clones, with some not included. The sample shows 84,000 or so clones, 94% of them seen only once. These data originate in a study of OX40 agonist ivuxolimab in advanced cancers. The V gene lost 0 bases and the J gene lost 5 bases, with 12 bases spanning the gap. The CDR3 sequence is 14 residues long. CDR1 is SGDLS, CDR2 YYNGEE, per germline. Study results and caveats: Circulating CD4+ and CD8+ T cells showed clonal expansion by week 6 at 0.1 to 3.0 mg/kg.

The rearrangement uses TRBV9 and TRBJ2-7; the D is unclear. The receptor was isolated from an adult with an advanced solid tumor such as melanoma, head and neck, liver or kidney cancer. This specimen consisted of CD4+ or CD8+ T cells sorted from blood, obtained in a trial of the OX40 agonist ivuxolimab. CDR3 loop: CASSVGGTDHEQYF. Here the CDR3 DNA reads TGTGCCAGCAGCGTAGGAGGTACAGACCACGAGCAGTACTTC.